This entry lists 12 T cell receptor beta chains sequenced from one sample in a study of shared clonotypes between healthy human individuals. Here immunoSEQ multiplex PCR was the method, and the copy in TCRdb shows in-frame clones only, minus some. Found here are 2 million to 3 million clones, 80% to 95% of them singletons; the top ten hold more than 0.35%. Source material: naive CD4+ T cells from PBMCs. Subset in this sample: CD45RA+ positively selected. The receptors originated from a man between 18 and 35 years old in good health. Some clones in this sample may be carry-over from other donors' samples.

The chain has TRBV7-9 and TRBJ1-5, with 7 bases lining up with TRBD1. The CDR3 has 15 residues. The J segment lost 5 bases and the V segment lost 5 bases, leaving 9 bases of the junction unmatched. Germline V gene lookup returns CDR1 SEHNR and CDR2 FQNEAQ (reference sequence). DNA for the CDR3: TGTGCCAGCAGCCTCGGGGCAGGGGGGTATCAGCCCCAGCATTTT. It translates to CASSLGAGGYQPQHF.

This clone appeared a single time. The chain links TRBV10-2 to TRBJ2-7, with D maybe TRBD2 (5 bases). Trimming took off 6 bases at V and 6 bases at J, with 15 bases between the two ends. The V gene's germline CDR1 is WSHSY and CDR2 SAAADI. This CDR3 comprises 13 residues. CDR3 bases: TGCGCCAGCAGGGTGACTACGCTAAGCGAGCAGTACTTC. The encoded protein is CASRVTTLSEQYF.

The gene calls are TRBV5-6 and TRBJ2-1; unclear D gene. Per germline, CDR1 SGHDT and CDR2 YYEEEE. V was clipped by 0 bases and J by 9 bases, with 7 bases between them. There are 12 residues in the CDR3. CDR3: CASSLGGLEQFF. The CDR3 nucleotides read TGTGCCAGCAGCTTGGGGGGTCTTGAGCAGTTCTTC. Drawing the rest from reference TRBV5-6 and TRBJ2-1, the complete variable domain is DAGVTQSPTHLIKTRGQQVTLRCSPKSGHDTVSWYQQALGQGPQFIFQYYEEEERQRGNFPDRFSGHQFPNYSSELNVNALLLGDSALYLCASSLGGLEQFFGPGTRLTVL.

This clone has more than one count but fewer than ten. The rearrangement links TRBV30 to TRBJ1-1, with D unclear. The CDR3 has 11 amino acids. The germline V and J ends were trimmed by 3 bases and 9 bases, with 11 bases remaining between them. CDR1 is GTSNPN, CDR2 SVGIG, per germline (reference sequence). The CDR3 DNA sequence: TGTGCCTGGAGGGAAAATGAGAAAGCTTTCTTT. Protein sequence: CAWRENEKAFF.

The gene calls are TRBV19 and TRBJ1-1, with a weak D call TRBD1 (5 bases). The CDR3 extends over 13 amino acids. Germline values: CDR1 LNHDA, CDR2 SQIVND (reference sequence). V lost 7 bases and J 0 bases, leaving 9 bases between the germline ends. The CDR3, as DNA: TGTGCCAGTAAAGGACACCTGAACACTGAAGCTTTCTTT. The encoded protein is CASKGHLNTEAFF.

As to this clone: A much more abundant neighbour one base away suggests this may be a read error. V usage is TRBV5-1 and J usage is TRBJ2-7, with 8 bases lining up with TRBD2. CDR1 is SGHRS and CDR2 is YFSETQ in the germline V gene. This CDR3 has 17 amino acids. This CDR3 is CASSLGTPGLVTYGQYF. The CDR3 coding sequence is TGCGCCAGCAGCCTGGGGACCCCGGGACTAGTAACCTACGGGCAGTACTTC. Full variable domain (outside the CDR3, taken from reference TRBV5-1 and TRBJ2-7): KAGVTQTPRYLIKTRGQQVTLSCSPISGHRSVSWYQQTPGQGLQFLFEYFSETQRNKGNFPGRFSGRQFSNSRSEMNVSTLELGDSALYLCASSLGTPGLVTYGQYFGPGTRLTVT.

The CDR3: CASNRPPREKLFF. In nucleotides, the CDR3 is TGTGCCAGCAACCGACCGCCGCGTGAAAAACTGTTTTTT. The gene calls are TRBV6-1 and TRBJ1-4; D unresolved. The germline CDR1 and CDR2 sequences are MNHNS and SASEGT. With 7 bases removed from V and 7 bases from J, the gap between germline ends came to 13 bases. The CDR3 totals 13 residues.

The chain couples TRBV5-6 to TRBJ2-5; perhaps TRBD1 as D (6 bases). This CDR3 is built from 13 residues. CDR1 is SGHDT and CDR2 is YYEEEE in the germline V gene. Between the trimmed V and J ends, which lost 4 bases and 4 bases, there was a span of 11 bases. This CDR3 is CASSPTRGETQYF. CDR3 bases: TGTGCCAGCAGCCCCACCAGGGGAGAGACCCAGTACTTC. Combining the CDR3 with reference TRBV5-6 and TRBJ2-5 gives the whole variable domain DAGVTQSPTHLIKTRGQQVTLRCSPKSGHDTVSWYQQALGQGPQFIFQYYEEEERQRGNFPDRFSGHQFPNYSSELNVNALLLGDSALYLCASSPTRGETQYFGPGTRLLVL.

V gene TRBV5-4 combines with J gene TRBJ1-2, with 7 bases identical to TRBD1. This CDR3 has 14 amino acids. The germline V gene has CDR1 SGHNT and CDR2 YYREEE (reference sequence). Trimming cost V 4 bases and J 2 bases; bases outside gene matches: 5. The CDR3: CASSKKTGNYGYTF. The CDR3, as DNA: TGTGCCAGCAGCAAGAAGACAGGGAACTATGGCTACACCTTC.

The rearrangement uses TRBV28 and TRBJ1-4; 8 nucleotides agree with TRBD1. CDR3 length: 15 residues. Germline values: CDR1 MDHEN, CDR2 SYDVKM. V lost 4 bases to trimming and J lost 10 bases; unmatched junction nucleotides: 11. The CDR3 sequence is CASSSSGGRVAKLFF. In DNA, the CDR3 is TGTGCCAGCAGTTCGTCAGGGGGCCGGGTGGCAAAACTGTTTTTT.

The chain employs TRBV28 and TRBJ2-2, with a possible D match to TRBD2 (7 bases). V was clipped by 11 bases and J by 6 bases, with 13 bases between them. CDR1 and CDR2 (germline): MDHEN, SYDVKM. This CDR3 comprises 12 residues. The CDR3 sequence: CAGQGRAGELFF. The CDR3 DNA reads as TGTGCCGGTCAGGGGAGGGCCGGGGAGCTGTTTTTT.

The chain has TRBV18 and TRBJ2-7, with TRBD1 identical over 7 bases. Germline assignment: CDR1 KGHSH and CDR2 LQKENI. This CDR3 contains 14 residues. V dropped 4 bases and J dropped 2; count of bases not matched to a gene: 5. CDR3 DNA: TGTGCCAGCTCACAAGGACAGGTTGCCTACGAGCAGTACTTC. The encoded protein is CASSQGQVAYEQYF.